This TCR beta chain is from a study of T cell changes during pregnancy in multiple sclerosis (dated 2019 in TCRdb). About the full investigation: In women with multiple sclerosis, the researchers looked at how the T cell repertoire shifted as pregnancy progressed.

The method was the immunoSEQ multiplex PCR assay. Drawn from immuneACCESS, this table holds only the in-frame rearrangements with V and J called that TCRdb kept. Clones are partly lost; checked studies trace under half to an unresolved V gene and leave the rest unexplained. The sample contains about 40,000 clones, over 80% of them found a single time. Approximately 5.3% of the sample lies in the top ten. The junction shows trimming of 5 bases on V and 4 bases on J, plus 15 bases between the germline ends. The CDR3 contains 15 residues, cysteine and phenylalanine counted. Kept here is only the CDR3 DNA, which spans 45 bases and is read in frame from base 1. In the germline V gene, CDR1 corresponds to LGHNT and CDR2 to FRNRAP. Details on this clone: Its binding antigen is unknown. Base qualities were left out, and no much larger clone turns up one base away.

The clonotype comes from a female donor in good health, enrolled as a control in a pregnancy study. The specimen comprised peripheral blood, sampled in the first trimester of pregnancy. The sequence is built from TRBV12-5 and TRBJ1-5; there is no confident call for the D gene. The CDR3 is CASGRLGSPNQPQHF. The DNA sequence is TGTGCTAGTGGTCGGCTCGGGAGTCCGAATCAGCCCCAGCATTTT.